This T cell receptor (beta chain) was sequenced for a study of glioma-infiltrating T cells. Whole-study findings and limits: Gliomas, especially low-grade, showed above-expected tissue-blood divergence; non-neoplastic patients showed below. Only very few CDR3 sequences appeared in both tissue and blood.

The iRepertoire nested amplicon-rescue multiplex PCR amplified TCR alpha and beta CDR3s from RNA. Tissue mRNA or PBMC total RNA, roughly 85-450 ng, went into one-step reverse transcription and amplification. TCRdb reprocessed the multiplex PCR reads via MiXCR and lists one record per CDR3 protein. The sample lists around 99,000 distinct CDR3 sequences, under 30% occurring once. There are many counts of this clonotype. The antigen is not known. V was trimmed by 0 bases and J by 3 bases, leaving 7 bases between them. The CDR3 length is 14 residues. CDR1 is KGHDR, CDR2 SFDVKD, per germline. The rearrangement uses TRBV24-1 and TRBJ1-2; no firm D call. The material sequenced was glioma tissue, nonneoplastic brain tissue, or PBMCs (not recorded which). This sequence originates from a human donor with low-grade glioma or glioblastoma, undergoing nonglioma brain surgery, or in good health (not recorded which). The DNA of the CDR3 is TGTGCCACCAGTGATTTGGGCAGGCACTATGGCTACACCTTC. This sequence encodes CATSDLGRHYGYTF.